Listed below are T cell receptor beta chains from one sample, sequenced in a study of blood T cell repertoires in COVID-19. The method was immunoSEQ multiplex PCR; TCRdb's version includes in-frame clones alone and lacks a portion of them. In the table there are 300,000 or so clones, about 90% of which are singletons. The sample was peripheral blood. The receptors were gathered from a woman between 50 and 59 years old who had recovered from COVID-19. CDR3s include the opening cysteine and the closing phenylalanine or tryptophan. Each record gives: V gene, clone size, J gene, D gene, CDR3 protein, CDR3 DNA. The D gene is left open where the match is weak. Clone sizes are given selectively: once, few, many, or a class where the clone is expanded.

V: TRBV19; size: .; J: TRBJ1-1; D: TRBD1; CDR3: CASSKRTGGAGEAFF; DNA: TGTGCCAGTAGTAAAAGGACAGGGGGCGCGGGGGAAGCTTTCTTT
V: TRBV28; size: .; J: TRBJ1-1; D: TRBD1; CDR3: CASRGQTEAFF; DNA: TGTGCCTCGAGGGGACAGACTGAAGCTTTCTTT
V: TRBV27; size: .; J: TRBJ1-2; D: TRBD1; CDR3: CASSRRGQGRSGYTF; DNA: TGTGCCAGCAGCCGACGGGGACAGGGGCGAAGCGGCTACACCTTC
V: TRBV27; size: .; J: TRBJ2-7; D: TRBD2; CDR3: CASSPSVAGAYEQYF; DNA: TGTGCCAGCAGCCCTTCCGTGGCGGGAGCTTACGAGCAGTACTTC
V: TRBV29-1; size: .; J: TRBJ2-7; D: TRBD2; CDR3: CSVVAGGSSYEQYF; DNA: TGCAGCGTTGTGGCGGGGGGGAGCTCCTACGAGCAGTACTTC
V: TRBV11-2; size: .; J: TRBJ1-6; D: TRBD1; CDR3: CASSLRSIGAGTGSSPLHF; DNA: TGTGCCAGCAGCTTAAGGTCTATTGGTGCCGGGACAGGGAGTTCACCCCTCCACTTT
V: TRBV20-1; size: .; J: TRBJ2-2; D: TRBD2; CDR3: CSASLTGGRELFF; DNA: TGCAGTGCTAGTCTTACCGGGGGGAGGGAGCTGTTTTTT
V: TRBV6-2/TRBV6-3; size: .; J: TRBJ2-5; D: TRBD2; CDR3: CASSRSGGGVWTQYF; DNA: TGTGCCAGCAGTCGGAGCGGGGGGGGCGTATGGACCCAGTACTTC
V: TRBV19; size: .; J: TRBJ2-3; D: TRBD1; CDR3: CASSIVGTGASTDTQYF; DNA: TGTGCCAGTAGTATAGTAGGGACAGGGGCTAGCACAGATACGCAGTATTTT
V: TRBV5-5; size: once; J: TRBJ1-2; D: TRBD1; CDR3: CASSLATGLHGYTF; DNA: TGTGCCAGCAGCTTAGCGACAGGGCTCCATGGCTACACCTTC
V: TRBV19; size: .; J: TRBJ2-5; D: .; CDR3: CASSAPGGGRQQETQYF; DNA: TGTGCCAGTAGCGCCCCCGGGGGAGGACGACAGCAAGAGACCCAGTACTTC
V: TRBV5-1; size: few; J: TRBJ2-1; D: .; CDR3: CASSLQSVRNEQFF; DNA: TGCGCCAGCAGCTTGCAATCAGTTCGCAATGAGCAGTTCTTC
V: TRBV28; size: .; J: TRBJ2-7; D: .; CDR3: CASRRQGGSYEQYF; DNA: TGTGCCAGTAGAAGACAGGGAGGCTCCTACGAGCAGTACTTC
V: TRBV4-3; size: .; J: TRBJ1-2; D: TRBD1; CDR3: CASSQGDRVEGYTF; DNA: TGCGCCAGCAGCCAAGGTGACAGGGTGGAGGGCTACACCTTC
V: TRBV19; size: .; J: TRBJ1-4; D: TRBD1; CDR3: CASHRGTNEKLFF; DNA: TGTGCCAGCCACAGGGGAACTAATGAAAAACTGTTTTTT
V: TRBV9; size: .; J: TRBJ1-1; D: .; CDR3: CASSAPRNTEAFF; DNA: TGTGCCAGCAGCGCCCCCCGGAACACTGAAGCTTTCTTT
V: TRBV19; size: .; J: TRBJ2-5; D: .; CDR3: CASRTASEPQETQYF; DNA: TGTGCCAGTAGGACCGCTAGCGAGCCACAAGAGACCCAGTACTTC
V: TRBV18; size: .; J: TRBJ1-2; D: TRBD1; CDR3: CASSPQGTGVSNYGYTF; DNA: TGTGCCAGCTCACCACAAGGGACAGGGGTATCTAACTATGGCTACACCTTC
V: TRBV6-5; size: .; J: TRBJ1-4; D: .; CDR3: CASSYSGVQEKLFF; DNA: TGTGCCAGCAGTTACTCAGGGGTACAGGAAAAACTGTTTTTT
V: TRBV10-3; size: once; J: TRBJ2-3; D: TRBD2; CDR3: CAISEGLWTSGSTDTQYF; DNA: TGTGCCATCAGTGAAGGTCTTTGGACTAGCGGTAGCACAGATACGCAGTATTTT
V: TRBV3-1/TRBV3-2; size: .; J: TRBJ1-1; D: .; CDR3: CASSLGQGNTEAFF; DNA: TGTGCCAGCAGCCTTGGACAAGGGAACACTGAAGCTTTCTTT
V: TRBV6-2/TRBV6-3; size: .; J: TRBJ1-1; D: .; CDR3: CASSYAGVNTEAFF; DNA: TGTGCCAGCAGTTACGCAGGGGTGAACACTGAAGCTTTCTTT
V: TRBV6-1; size: .; J: TRBJ2-7; D: TRBD1; CDR3: CASSEAFVSGQRYF; DNA: TGTGCCAGCAGTGAAGCTTTCGTTTCGGGACAGCGTTACTTC
V: TRBV2; size: .; J: TRBJ1-5; D: .; CDR3: CASSEGRGGRGYNQPQHF; DNA: TGTGCCAGCAGTGAAGGGAGGGGGGGACGAGGATACAATCAGCCCCAGCATTTT
V: TRBV3-1/TRBV3-2; size: .; J: TRBJ1-1; D: TRBD1; CDR3: CASSQLGQGQGCDF; DNA: TGTGCCAGCAGCCAACTCGGACAGGGGCAAGGATGTGACTTT
V: TRBV19; size: .; J: TRBJ2-2; D: TRBD1; CDR3: CASNSDRVFGELFF; DNA: TGTGCCAGTAATTCGGACAGGGTGTTCGGGGAGCTGTTTTTT
V: TRBV30; size: .; J: TRBJ1-1; D: TRBD1; CDR3: CAWSKGQGLGTEAFF; DNA: TGTGCCTGGAGTAAAGGACAGGGATTAGGCACTGAAGCTTTCTTT
V: TRBV11-2; size: .; J: TRBJ2-7; D: TRBD2; CDR3: CASSLVSSGAYEQYF; DNA: TGTGCCAGCAGCTTAGTGTCTAGCGGTGCCTACGAGCAGTACTTC
V: TRBV7-9; size: .; J: TRBJ2-3; D: TRBD2; CDR3: CASSWGLVAADTQYF; DNA: TGTGCCAGCAGCTGGGGACTAGTCGCGGCAGATACGCAGTATTTT
V: TRBV7-6; size: .; J: TRBJ2-7; D: TRBD2; CDR3: CASSLELAGSREQYF; DNA: TGTGCCAGCAGCTTAGAACTAGCGGGCTCTAGGGAGCAGTACTTC
V: TRBV5-1; size: .; J: TRBJ1-5; D: .; CDR3: CASSRRQDPQSQPQHF; DNA: TGCGCCAGCAGCCGAAGACAGGACCCCCAAAGCCAGCCCCAGCATTTT
V: TRBV6-2/TRBV6-3; size: once; J: TRBJ2-1; D: .; CDR3: CASSGQASYNEQFF; DNA: TGTGCCAGCAGTGGTCAGGCTTCCTACAATGAGCAGTTCTTC
V: TRBV27; size: .; J: TRBJ2-7; D: .; CDR3: CASSLGQNYEQYF; DNA: TGTGCCAGCAGTCTCGGACAGAATTACGAGCAGTACTTC
V: TRBV7-8; size: .; J: TRBJ2-7; D: .; CDR3: CASSFRRDSFYEQYF; DNA: TGTGCCAGCAGCTTTCGCCGGGACTCCTTTTACGAGCAGTACTTC
V: TRBV7-2; size: .; J: TRBJ1-1; D: .; CDR3: CASSFKGGSTEAFF; DNA: TGTGCCAGCAGCTTTAAGGGGGGGTCCACTGAAGCTTTCTTT
V: TRBV14; size: .; J: TRBJ1-6; D: .; CDR3: CASSQYAGVSLHF; DNA: TGTGCCAGCAGCCAATACGCCGGGGTCTCCCTCCACTTT
V: TRBV6-5; size: .; J: TRBJ1-5; D: .; CDR3: CASSPRVHNQPQHF; DNA: TGTGCCAGCAGCCCACGGGTTCACAATCAGCCCCAGCATTTT
V: TRBV6-2/TRBV6-3; size: .; J: TRBJ2-7; D: TRBD1; CDR3: CASSYPTGGPSYEQYF; DNA: TGTGCCAGCAGTTACCCGACAGGGGGCCCCTCCTACGAGCAGTACTTC
V: TRBV7-2; size: .; J: TRBJ2-1; D: TRBD2; CDR3: CASSLNGGGAYNEQFF; DNA: TGTGCCAGCAGCTTAAATGGCGGGGGGGCCTACAATGAGCAGTTCTTC
V: TRBV5-6; size: .; J: TRBJ2-7; D: .; CDR3: CASSLPERRYEQYF; DNA: TGTGCCAGCAGCCTCCCCGAGCGGAGATACGAGCAGTACTTC
V: TRBV6-2/TRBV6-3; size: .; J: TRBJ2-3; D: .; CDR3: CASSSDTQYF; DNA: TGTGCCAGCAGTTCTGATACGCAGTATTTT
V: TRBV5-1; size: .; J: TRBJ1-2; D: TRBD1; CDR3: CASRVTGTAGNYGYTF; DNA: TGCGCCAGCAGGGTAACAGGGACAGCCGGCAACTATGGCTACACCTTC